This is a list of T cell receptor beta chains from one sample in a study of blood T cell repertoires in COVID-19. Method: immunoSEQ multiplex PCR; TCRdb's copy keeps in-frame clones and lacks some. The repertoire consists of 90,000 to 130,000 clones, with roughly 87% occurring once and the leading ten covering about 5%. The sequencing sample was made of peripheral blood. These receptors were collected from a human donor in a cohort sampled during active COVID-19. The CDR3 runs from the conserved cysteine through the conserved F or W. D genes are given only for firm matches. Expanded clones get a size class; other rows say once, few or many, or leave the size out.

TRBV7-9,.,TRBJ2-7,few,15,CASSPRVGQGYEQYF,TGTGCCAGCAGCCCCCGAGTGGGACAAGGCTACGAGCAGTACTTC
TRBV4-1,.,TRBJ2-3,.,12,CASNSLTDTQYF,TGCGCCAGCAACTCTCTCACAGATACGCAGTATTTT
TRBV5-4,TRBD1,TRBJ2-5,.,15,CASSLGLQGSETQYF,TGTGCCAGCAGCTTGGGGTTACAGGGGAGTGAGACCCAGTACTTC
TRBV29-1,TRBD1,TRBJ1-2,.,14,CSVLGQGPWDGYTF,TGCAGCGTTTTAGGACAGGGTCCGTGGGATGGCTACACCTTC
TRBV5-5,TRBD1,TRBJ1-4,once,16,CASSQDSGTVNEKLFF,TGTGCCAGCAGCCAAGATAGCGGGACAGTTAATGAAAAACTGTTTTTT
TRBV11-2,TRBD1,TRBJ1-4,.,15,CASSSMGTVNEKLFF,TGTGCCAGCAGCTCGATGGGGACAGTTAATGAAAAACTGTTTTTT
TRBV4-2,TRBD1,TRBJ2-7,.,13,CASSQDRVGEQYF,TGTGCCAGCAGCCAGGACAGGGTGGGCGAGCAGTACTTC
TRBV30,TRBD2,TRBJ2-5,.,14,CAWRRAGIQETQYF,TGTGCCTGGAGGAGAGCGGGGATCCAAGAGACCCAGTACTTC
TRBV6-4,.,TRBJ2-3,once,15,CASSDLGGGADTQYF,TGTGCCAGCAGTGACCTCGGAGGTGGGGCAGATACGCAGTATTTT
TRBV18,TRBD1,TRBJ2-2,once,18,CASSPPWAGTVNTGELFF,TGTGCCAGCTCACCACCTTGGGCCGGGACAGTAAACACCGGGGAGCTGTTTTTT
TRBV6-5,.,TRBJ2-5,.,13,CASTELGEETQYF,TGTGCCAGCACCGAACTAGGAGAAGAGACCCAGTACTTC